The 31 T cell receptor beta chains in this list originate from one sample, sequenced in a study of T cell responses to AZD1222 COVID-19 vaccine (dated by TCRdb to about 2021). The library came from the immunoSEQ multiplex PCR assay. TCRdb mirrors the immuneACCESS table, restricted to in-frame sequences. Some clones are absent from its copies; in checked studies, under half trace to an unresolved V gene, and the reason for the others is unknown. This sample lists about 120,000 clones; about 90% were detected once. The top ten constitute around 8.7% of the sample. The time point label of this sample denotes: baseline before first vaccination. The sequences come from peripheral blood, collected on day 0 of AZD1222 vaccination. These receptors were collected from an adult in good health.

This clone showed up just a few times. The chain is built from TRBV7-2 and TRBJ1-1, with D hard to call. This CDR3 comprises 12 residues. The V end was cut by 5 bases, the J end by 1 base, with 5 bases between. Germline loops: CDR1 SGHTA, CDR2 FQGNSA. The CDR3 loop is CASSPRNTEAFF. CDR3 nucleotide sequence: TGTGCCAGCAGCCCCAGGAACACTGAAGCTTTCTTT.

The sample holds one count of this clone. The J gene is TRBJ1-4, the V gene TRBV28; D ambiguous. V shed 6 bases and J shed 9 bases, with 14 bases lying between them. Germline loops: CDR1 MDHEN, CDR2 SYDVKM. CDR3 size: 13 residues. This CDR3 reads CASRNPGNKKLFF. In nucleotides, the CDR3 is TGTGCCAGCAGGAATCCCGGGAACAAAAAACTGTTTTTT.

V usage is TRBV28 and J usage is TRBJ1-4; tentative D call: TRBD1 (5 bases). Per germline, CDR1 MDHEN and CDR2 SYDVKM. The CDR3 is made up of 19 amino acids. Trimming removed 6 bases at V and 3 bases at J, with 26 bases between. As DNA, the CDR3 is TGTGCCAGCAGCTTACCCCCAAAGGCTCTTACAGGCTCTAATGAAAAACTGTTTTTT. Encoded protein: CASSLPPKALTGSNEKLFF.

The genes are TRBV7-2 and TRBJ1-1; 7 nucleotides match TRBD1. The germline gives CDR1 SGHTA, CDR2 FQGNSA. V was clipped by 1 base and J by 1 base; unmatched bases: 12. The CDR3 sequence is 18 residues long. The chain's CDR3 is CASSLVGGATGKNTEAFF. The CDR3 coding sequence is TGTGCCAGCAGCTTAGTCGGGGGGGCGACAGGGAAGAACACTGAAGCTTTCTTT.

The sample holds a few counts of this clone. The chain joins TRBV29-1 to TRBJ2-1, with 10 bases identical to TRBD2. The CDR3 runs 15 residues. Germline V gene sequence: CDR1 SQVTM, CDR2 ANQGSEA. V trimming: 3 bases; J trimming: 8 bases; junction bases outside the gene matches: 10. Here the CDR3 reads CSVDPGASGSYEQFF. The CDR3 nucleotides are TGCAGCGTTGACCCCGGGGCTAGCGGGAGTTATGAGCAGTTCTTC.

This chain links TRBV7-8 with TRBJ1-1, with D possibly TRBD1 on 5 matching bases. With 5 bases removed from V and 7 bases from J, the gap between germline ends came to 8 bases. Germline loops: CDR1 SGHVS, CDR2 FQNEAQ. This CDR3 is built from 11 residues. This CDR3 is CASSRQFEAFF. CDR3 DNA sequence: TGTGCCAGCAGCAGACAGTTTGAAGCTTTCTTT.

The rearrangement joins TRBV11-1 to TRBJ1-2, with D hard to call. CDR1 is SGHAT and CDR2 is FQDESV in the germline V gene (reference sequence). CDR3 size: 13 residues. With 1 base removed from V and 4 bases from J, the gap between germline ends came to 7 bases. CDR3 DNA: TGTGCCAGCAGCTTAGGCAGCTCCTATGGCTACACCTTC. Translating gives CASSLGSSYGYTF.

J is TRBJ1-6 and V is TRBV3-1 (or the pseudogene TRBV3-2); D may be TRBD1 (5 bases). This CDR3 comprises 18 residues. Trimming took off 4 bases at V and 3 bases at J, with 19 bases between the two ends. Germline V gene data show CDR1 as LGHDT and CDR2 as YNNKEL (reference sequence). The CDR3 spells CASSPRTLGGDYNSPLHF. The DNA for the CDR3 is TGTGCCAGCAGCCCTAGGACCCTCGGGGGGGACTATAATTCACCCCTCCACTTT.

The rearrangement uses TRBV24-1 and TRBJ2-1, with D possibly being TRBD1 or TRBD2 (7 bases each). CDR1 and CDR2 (germline): KGHDR, SFDVKD. Trimming removed 3 bases at V and 6 bases at J, with 17 bases between. There are 16 residues in the CDR3. CDR3 residues: CATSDPQGGPGNEQFF. The CDR3 bases are TGTGCCACCAGTGATCCCCAGGGGGGGCCTGGCAATGAGCAGTTCTTC.

In nucleotides, the CDR3 is TGTGCCAGCAGCCTACAGGGATTCTTTCCTTCACCCCTCCACTTT. Translating it yields CASSLQGFFPSPLHF. The chain has TRBV6-5 and TRBJ1-6, with D perhaps TRBD1 (6 bases). Germline assignment: CDR1 MNHEY and CDR2 SVGAGI. The CDR3 is made up of 15 amino acids. Trimming removed 6 bases at V and 9 bases at J, with 18 bases between.

The chain combines TRBV30 with TRBJ1-1; D not resolved. This CDR3 contains 14 residues. Germline values: CDR1 GTSNPN, CDR2 SVGIG (reference sequence). The V end lost 5 bases, the J end lost 2 bases, and 15 bases lay between the germline ends. The CDR3 sequence: CAWGRKGYNTEAFF. The CDR3 region has the DNA TGTGCCTGGGGACGTAAGGGTTACAACACTGAAGCTTTCTTT.

The chain uses TRBV9 and TRBJ2-1; D not resolved. The CDR3 is 15 amino acids. Per the germline V gene, CDR1 is SGDLS and CDR2 is YYNGEE. Deletions cut 4 bases from V and 6 bases from J, with 17 bases between. In nucleotides, the CDR3 is TGTGCCAGCAGCCCTGGACCATCTCCCCTCAATGAGCAGTTCTTC. Amino acid sequence: CASSPGPSPLNEQFF.

The chain has TRBV5-6 and TRBJ1-1; 10 bases match TRBD1. The length of the CDR3 is 15 residues. J was trimmed by 5 bases and V by 4 bases; bases with no gene match: 8. Looked up from germline, CDR1 is SGHDT and CDR2 is YYEEEE. CDR3 bases: TGTGCCAGCAGCCTTATGGGACAGGGGCGGACTGAAGCTTTCTTT. Translation gives CASSLMGQGRTEAFF.

This clone appeared a single time. This chain joins TRBV7-9 and TRBJ2-1; TRBD2 matches at 9 bases. V shed 2 bases and J 9 bases; nucleotides not matched to a gene: 8. The CDR3 length is 15 residues. The V gene's germline CDR1 is SEHNR and CDR2 FQNEAQ (reference sequence). The CDR3 is CASSLRAGGKGEQFF. CDR3 coding DNA: TGTGCCAGCAGCTTACGAGCGGGGGGTAAGGGTGAGCAGTTCTTC.

The chain combines TRBV6-5 with TRBJ2-2; D is uncertain. V lost 8 bases, J lost 3 bases, and 10 bases lay in between. CDR3 length equals 13 residues. Per germline, CDR1 MNHEY and CDR2 SVGAGI. The CDR3 nucleotides are TGTGCCAGCGCGAGTTTGGACACCGGGGAGCTGTTTTTT. Its translation is CASASLDTGELFF.

The gene calls are TRBV5-1 and TRBJ2-3, with 9 bases that match TRBD2. The CDR3 extends over 17 amino acids. The germline V gene has CDR1 SGHRS and CDR2 YFSETQ. The V segment lost 4 bases and the J segment 2 bases; nucleotides outside the gene matches: 11. CDR3 nucleotide sequence: TGCGCCAGCAGCCCGCGCCAGCGGGGGGCAGACACAGATACGCAGTATTTT. This gives the protein CASSPRQRGADTDTQYF.

This chain joins TRBV7-2 and TRBJ2-7; weak D call: TRBD1 (5 bases). This CDR3 comprises 13 residues. Germline CDR1 is SGHTA and CDR2 is FQGNSA. V gave up 4 bases and J gave up 3 bases, with 10 bases separating them. CDR3 DNA: TGTGCCAGCAGCTCAGGGCTCCGCTACGAGCAGTACTTC. This translates into CASSSGLRYEQYF. Full variable domain (outside the CDR3, taken from reference TRBV7-2 and TRBJ2-7): GAGVSQSPSNKVTEKGKDVELRCDPISGHTALYWYRQSLGQGLEFLIYFQGNSAPDKSGLPSDRFSAERTGGSVSTLTIQRTQQEDSAVYLCASSSGLRYEQYFGPGTRLTVT.

The chain recombines TRBV6-5 with TRBJ1-2, with TRBD1 identical over 10 bases. The V segment lost 6 bases and the J segment 4 bases; nucleotides outside the gene matches: 8. This CDR3 region has 15 residues. Germline V gives CDR1 MNHEY, CDR2 SVGAGI. The CDR3 region has the DNA TGTGCCAGCAGATTGGGACAGGGGAGAAGCTATGGCTACACCTTC. This translates into CASRLGQGRSYGYTF.

This chain joins TRBV19 and TRBJ2-5, with TRBD1 matching 8 bases. Germline CDR1 reads LNHDA; CDR2 reads SQIVND (reference sequence). The CDR3 has 15 residues. V was pared by 5 bases and J by 4 bases, with 9 bases of the junction left unmatched. CDR3 residues: CASSPRGRGRETQYF. The CDR3 nucleotides read TGTGCCAGTAGTCCCCGAGGCAGGGGGCGAGAGACCCAGTACTTC.

The chain uses TRBV7-9 and TRBJ2-3, with TRBD2 identical over 7 bases. The CDR3 is 15 residues long. V dropped 0 bases and J dropped 6; count of bases not matched to a gene: 6. The germline gives CDR1 SEHNR, CDR2 FQNEAQ (reference sequence). The CDR3 DNA reads as TGTGCCAGCAGCTTAGCGGGGGGGACTCTGGATACGCAGTATTTT. It encodes CASSLAGGTLDTQYF.

V and J are TRBV5-5 and TRBJ2-5; 9 bases are a match to TRBD1. Trimming at V came to 4 bases and at J to 4 bases, leaving 5 bases not matched to a gene. Germline assignment: CDR1 SGHKS and CDR2 YYEKEE (reference sequence). This CDR3 region has 14 residues. The chain's CDR3 is CASSRLQGAETQYF. Written as DNA, the CDR3 is TGTGCCAGCAGCCGTCTACAGGGGGCAGAGACCCAGTACTTC.

This sequence joins TRBV18 and TRBJ1-4; 7 bases agree with TRBD1. This CDR3 comprises 14 residues. V shed 4 bases, J shed 5 bases, and the junction held 4 bases outside the gene matches. In germline, CDR1 is KGHSH, CDR2 LQKENI. This CDR3 is CASSRGTANEKLFF. The CDR3 coding sequence is TGTGCCAGCTCACGAGGGACAGCCAATGAAAAACTGTTTTTT.

The chain recombines TRBV27 with TRBJ1-2; possibly TRBD1 for D (5 bases). This CDR3 spans 13 amino acids. The ends were cut back, 6 bases at V and 2 bases at J, with 10 bases in the middle. Germline V gene data show CDR1 as MNHEY and CDR2 as SMNVEV (reference sequence). The CDR3 DNA follows: TGTGCCAGCAGCTTGGGACCAAACTATGGCTACACCTTC. Its translation is CASSLGPNYGYTF.

This chain uses TRBV7-3 with TRBJ1-1; D call uncertain. Trimming removed 0 bases from V and 1 base from J, with 3 bases in between. Germline lookup yields CDR1 SGHTA and CDR2 FQGTGA. This CDR3 has 13 residues. The CDR3 here is CASSLTKNTEAFF. The CDR3 DNA follows: TGTGCCAGCAGCTTAACAAAGAACACTGAAGCTTTCTTT. Using reference TRBV7-3 and TRBJ1-1 for the parts outside the CDR3, the full variable domain is GAGVSQTPSNKVTEKGKYVELRCDPISGHTALYWYRQSLGQGPEFLIYFQGTGAADDSGLPNDRFFAVRPEGSVSTLKIQRTERGDSAVYLCASSLTKNTEAFFGQGTRLTVV.

This clone was observed once. The chain employs TRBV28 and TRBJ1-4, with a tentative D call TRBD1 (6 bases). This CDR3 comprises 15 residues. Trimming pared 6 bases from V and 8 bases from J, leaving 19 bases between. Germline V CDR1 and CDR2: MDHEN, SYDVKM. In DNA, the CDR3 is TGTGCCAGCAGGTCGGGGGGCGGTGGCAAAGAAAAACTGTTTTTT. Protein: CASRSGGGGKEKLFF.

CDR3 in DNA: TGTGCCAGCAGTGATGACAGGGGTAATGAAAAACTGTTTTTT. Translation: CASSDDRGNEKLFF. This chain links TRBV6-1 with TRBJ1-4, with 8 bases aligning to TRBD1. The V gene end was trimmed by 3 bases and the J gene end by 4 bases; junction bases not matched to a gene: 1. Per the germline V gene, CDR1 is MNHNS and CDR2 is SASEGT. The CDR3 is 14 residues long.

The rearrangement uses TRBV19 and TRBJ1-1; D remains unclear. CDR1 and CDR2 from the germline V gene are LNHDA and SQIVND (reference sequence). V was clipped by 7 bases and J by 1 base, with 10 bases between them. CDR3 size: 13 residues. The CDR3 DNA reads as TGTGCCAGTAATTGGGAGAGGAACACTGAAGCTTTCTTT. Protein: CASNWERNTEAFF.

The chain joins TRBV7-2 to TRBJ2-1, with D unresolved. CDR3 length equals 15 residues. Per the germline V gene, CDR1 is SGHTA and CDR2 is FQGNSA. Trimming removed 5 bases at V and 4 bases at J, with 15 bases between. The CDR3 DNA is TGTGCCAGCAGCCCCCGGTGGATAGGATACAATGAGCAGTTCTTC. Its translation is CASSPRWIGYNEQFF.

The chain combines TRBV11-2 with TRBJ2-2; D is undetermined. The V end lost 3 bases, the J end lost 1 base, and 9 bases lay between the germline ends. CDR3 length: 15 amino acids. Per germline, CDR1 SGHAT and CDR2 FQNNGV. The DNA of the CDR3 is TGTGCCAGCAGCTTTATAGTATTGAACACCGGGGAGCTGTTTTTT. Translation gives CASSFIVLNTGELFF.

The chain couples TRBV28 to TRBJ1-1; a weak D match, TRBD1 (5 bases). V lost 5 bases, J lost 0 bases, and 16 bases lay in between. There are 16 residues in the CDR3. The germline V gene has CDR1 MDHEN and CDR2 SYDVKM. The CDR3 coding sequence is TGTGCCAGCAGTGAGCAGGGTCAAGGCATGAACACTGAAGCTTTCTTT. Translated: CASSEQGQGMNTEAFF.

The chain couples TRBV6-2 or TRBV6-3 to TRBJ2-7; D gene ambiguous. The CDR3 spans 17 residues. From germline, CDR1 is MNHEY and CDR2 SVGEGT. The ends were cut back, 0 bases at V and 0 bases at J, with 15 bases in the middle. CDR3 protein: CASSYSSWATSSYEQYF. The DNA for the CDR3 is TGTGCCAGCAGTTACTCGAGCTGGGCGACAAGCTCCTACGAGCAGTACTTC.